This T cell receptor beta chain is from a study of blood T cell repertoires in COVID-19. Overall study: Sites across the United States, Italy and Spain contributed samples from acute and convalescent COVID-19.

Participants spanned ages about 18 to 95 years and resided in 20 to 30 US areas. Per the original methods: Estimated nucleated cell counts came from reference gene primer amplification. Repertoires were generated with immunoSEQ multiplex PCR, while TCRdb's copy carries only in-frame clones and drops some. V and J calls and clone size are copied from that table; D and trimming were computed from the DNA. The sample yields 200,000 or so clones, roughly 85% seen once. V was clipped by 5 bases and J by 5 bases, with 6 bases between them. Germline V gene data show CDR1 as SGHAT and CDR2 as FQNNGV. This CDR3 spans 11 amino acids.

The sample comprised PBMCs or T cells enriched from blood (not recorded which). V is TRBV11-2 and J is TRBJ1-2; D not certain. The origin of this receptor is a woman in her forties with acute COVID-19. The CDR3 DNA sequence: TGTGCCAGCAGCGCCGGGTATGGCTACACCTTC. Protein: CASSAGYGYTF.